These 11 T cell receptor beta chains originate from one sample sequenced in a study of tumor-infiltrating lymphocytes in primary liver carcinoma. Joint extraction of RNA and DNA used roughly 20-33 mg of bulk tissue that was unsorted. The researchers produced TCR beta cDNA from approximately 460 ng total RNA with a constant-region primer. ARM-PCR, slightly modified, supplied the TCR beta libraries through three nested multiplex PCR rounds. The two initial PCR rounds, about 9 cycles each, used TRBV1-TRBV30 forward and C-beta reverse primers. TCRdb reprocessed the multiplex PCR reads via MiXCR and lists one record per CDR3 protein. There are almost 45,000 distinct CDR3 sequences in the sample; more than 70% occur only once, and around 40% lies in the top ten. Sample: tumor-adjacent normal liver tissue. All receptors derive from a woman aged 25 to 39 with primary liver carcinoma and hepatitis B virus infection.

The CDR3 DNA follows: TGTGCCAGCTCCATGGGACTAGCGTCAAGGGAGCTGTTTTTT. Amino acids: CASSMGLASRELFF. This chain joins TRBV28 and TRBJ2-2; TRBD2 aligns across 10 bases. This CDR3 comprises 14 residues. From germline, CDR1 is MDHEN and CDR2 SYDVKM. J gave up 9 bases and V 8 bases, and 9 bases lay outside the gene matches.

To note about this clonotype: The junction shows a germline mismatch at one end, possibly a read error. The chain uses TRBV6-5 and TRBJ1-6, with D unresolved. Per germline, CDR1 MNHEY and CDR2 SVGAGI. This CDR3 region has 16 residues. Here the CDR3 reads CACIKQSAIYNSPLRF. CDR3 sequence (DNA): TGTGCCTGCATTAAACAGTCTGCCATATATAATTCACCCCTCCGCTTT.

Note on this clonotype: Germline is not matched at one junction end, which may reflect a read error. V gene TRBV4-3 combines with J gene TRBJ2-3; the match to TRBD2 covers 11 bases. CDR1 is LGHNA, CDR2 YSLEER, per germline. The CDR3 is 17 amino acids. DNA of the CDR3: TGTGCCAGCAGCCCTCGCTTAGCGGGAGGGGGTACAGATACTCAGTATTTT. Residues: CASSPRLAGGGTDTQYF.

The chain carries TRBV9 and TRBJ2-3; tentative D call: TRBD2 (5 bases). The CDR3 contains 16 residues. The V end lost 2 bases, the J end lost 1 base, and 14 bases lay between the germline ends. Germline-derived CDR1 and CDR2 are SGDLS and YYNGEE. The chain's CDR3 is CASSVEDLGGTDTQYF. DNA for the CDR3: TGTGCCAGCAGCGTGGAAGATCTCGGGGGCACAGATACGCAGTATTTT.

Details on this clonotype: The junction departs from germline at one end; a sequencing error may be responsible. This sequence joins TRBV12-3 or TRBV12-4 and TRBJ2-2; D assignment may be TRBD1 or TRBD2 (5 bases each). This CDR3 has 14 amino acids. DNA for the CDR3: TGTGCCACCAGCGAGAGCACAGAGGTCGGGGACCTGTTTTTT. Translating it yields CATSESTEVGDLFF.

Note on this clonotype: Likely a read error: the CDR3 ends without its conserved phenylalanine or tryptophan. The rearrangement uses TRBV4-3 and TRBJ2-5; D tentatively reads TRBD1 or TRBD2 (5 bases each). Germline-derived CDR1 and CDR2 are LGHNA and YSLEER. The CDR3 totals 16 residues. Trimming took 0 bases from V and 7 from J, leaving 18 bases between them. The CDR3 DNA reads TGCGCCAGCAGCCAAGACCGGACTGGGGCTGGATGGACCCAGTACTAC. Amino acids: CASSQDRTGAGWTQYY.

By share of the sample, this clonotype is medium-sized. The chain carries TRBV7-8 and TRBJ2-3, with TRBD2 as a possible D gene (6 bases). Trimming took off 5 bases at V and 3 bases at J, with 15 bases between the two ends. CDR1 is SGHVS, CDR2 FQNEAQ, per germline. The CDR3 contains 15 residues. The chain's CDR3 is CASSPPRGETDTQYF. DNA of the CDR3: TGTGCCAGCAGCCCCCCCCGCGGGGAAACAGATACGCAGTATTTT.

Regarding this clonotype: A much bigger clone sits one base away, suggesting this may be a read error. CDR3 in DNA: TGTGCCGGCAGCTTTGGAGCGTTTAGCACAGATACGCAGTATTTT. As protein: CAGSFGAFSTDTQYF. The V and J genes are TRBV7-3 and TRBJ2-3, with D unresolved. Germline-derived CDR1 and CDR2 are SGHTA and FQGTGA. The CDR3 loop spans 15 amino acids.

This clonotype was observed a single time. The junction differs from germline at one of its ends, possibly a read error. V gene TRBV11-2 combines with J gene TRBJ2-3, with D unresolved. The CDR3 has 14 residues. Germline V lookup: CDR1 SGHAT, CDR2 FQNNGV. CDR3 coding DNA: TGTGCCATCAGCCCACAATCTCACACAGTTACGCAGTATTTT. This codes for CAISPQSHTVTQYF.

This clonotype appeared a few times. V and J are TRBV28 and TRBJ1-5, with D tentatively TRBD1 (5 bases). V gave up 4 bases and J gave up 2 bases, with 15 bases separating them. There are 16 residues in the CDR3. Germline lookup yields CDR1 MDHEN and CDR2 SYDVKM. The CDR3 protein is CASSSPPGAGNQPQHF. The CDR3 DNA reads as TGTGCCAGCAGTTCCCCCCCCGGGGCCGGCAATCAGCCCCAGCATTTT.

The CDR3 region has the DNA TGTGCCAGCAGCACATGGTGGGACGCCGGGGAGCTGTTTTTT. Amino acid sequence: CASSTWWDAGELFF. The chain recombines TRBV12-3 or TRBV12-4 with TRBJ2-2; the D gene could be TRBD1 or TRBD2 (5 bases each). The CDR3 length is 14 residues. V lost 6 bases and J lost 6, with 14 bases in between.